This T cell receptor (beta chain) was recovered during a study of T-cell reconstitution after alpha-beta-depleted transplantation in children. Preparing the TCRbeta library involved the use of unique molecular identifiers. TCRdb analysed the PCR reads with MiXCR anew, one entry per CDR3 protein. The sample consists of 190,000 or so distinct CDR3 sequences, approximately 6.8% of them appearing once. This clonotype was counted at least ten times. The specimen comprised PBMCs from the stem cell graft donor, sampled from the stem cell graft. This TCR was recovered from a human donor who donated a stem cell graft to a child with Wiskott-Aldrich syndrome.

This CDR3 reads CSVEELAETQYF. CDR3 in DNA: TGCAGCGTTGAGGAACTAGCAGAGACCCAGTACTTC. The chain employs TRBV29-1 and TRBJ2-5, with D possibly TRBD2 on 6 matching bases. The germline V gene has CDR1 SQVTM and CDR2 ANQGSEA. CDR3 size: 12 residues. Trimming shortened V by 3 bases and J by 4 bases, and 9 bases separated the two germline ends.